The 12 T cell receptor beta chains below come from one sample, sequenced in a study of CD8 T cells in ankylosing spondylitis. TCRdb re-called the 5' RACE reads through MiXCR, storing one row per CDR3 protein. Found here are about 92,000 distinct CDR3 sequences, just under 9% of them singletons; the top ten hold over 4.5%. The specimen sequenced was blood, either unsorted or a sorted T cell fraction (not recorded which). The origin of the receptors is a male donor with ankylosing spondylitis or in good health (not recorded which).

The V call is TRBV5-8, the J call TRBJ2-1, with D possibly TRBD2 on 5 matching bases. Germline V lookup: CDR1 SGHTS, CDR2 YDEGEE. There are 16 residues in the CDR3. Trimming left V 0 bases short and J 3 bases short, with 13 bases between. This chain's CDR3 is CASSLGPGKLYNEQFF. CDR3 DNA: TGTGCCAGCAGCTTGGGGCCCGGGAAGCTCTACAATGAGCAGTTCTTC. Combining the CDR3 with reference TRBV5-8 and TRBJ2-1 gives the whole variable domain EAGVTQSPTHLIKTRGQQATLRCSPISGHTSVYWYQQALGLGLQFLLWYDEGEERNRGNFPPRFSGRQFPNYSSELNVNALELEDSALYLCASSLGPGKLYNEQFFGPGTRLTVL.

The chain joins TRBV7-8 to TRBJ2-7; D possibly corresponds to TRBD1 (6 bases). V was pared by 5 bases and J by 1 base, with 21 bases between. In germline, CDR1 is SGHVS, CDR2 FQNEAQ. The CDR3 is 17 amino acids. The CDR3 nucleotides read TGTGCCAGCAGCCAAACCCCGACAGGTAGAGGGTCCTACGAGCAGTACTTC. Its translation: CASSQTPTGRGSYEQYF.

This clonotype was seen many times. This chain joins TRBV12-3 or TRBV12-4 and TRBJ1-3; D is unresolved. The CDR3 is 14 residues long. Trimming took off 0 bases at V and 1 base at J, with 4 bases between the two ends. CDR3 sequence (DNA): TGTGCCAGCAGTTTAGCCCAATCTGGAAACACCATATATTTT. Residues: CASSLAQSGNTIYF.

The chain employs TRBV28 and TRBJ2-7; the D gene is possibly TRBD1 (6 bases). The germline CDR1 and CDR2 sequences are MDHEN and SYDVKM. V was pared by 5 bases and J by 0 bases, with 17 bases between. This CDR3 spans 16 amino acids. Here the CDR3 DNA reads TGTGCCAGCAGTACCCCCAGGACAGCGAGCTCCTACGAGCAGTACTTC. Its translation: CASSTPRTASSYEQYF.

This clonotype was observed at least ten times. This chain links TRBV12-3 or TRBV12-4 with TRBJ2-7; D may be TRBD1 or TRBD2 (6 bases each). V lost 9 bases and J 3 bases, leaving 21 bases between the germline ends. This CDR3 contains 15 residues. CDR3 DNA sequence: TGTGCCAGTTCGTCTCGGACAGCCGGGGGCTACGAGCAGTACTTC. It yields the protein CASSSRTAGGYEQYF.

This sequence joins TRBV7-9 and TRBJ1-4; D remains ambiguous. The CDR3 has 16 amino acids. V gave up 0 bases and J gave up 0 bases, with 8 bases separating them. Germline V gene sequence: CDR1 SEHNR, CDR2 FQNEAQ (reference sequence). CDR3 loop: CASSLALGATNEKLFF. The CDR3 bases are TGTGCCAGCAGCTTAGCGCTCGGGGCAACTAATGAAAAACTGTTTTTT. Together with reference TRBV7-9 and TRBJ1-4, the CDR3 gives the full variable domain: DTGVSQNPRHKITKRGQNVTFRCDPISEHNRLYWYRQTLGQGPEFLTYFQNEAQLEKSRLLSDRFSAERPKGSFSTLEIQRTEQGDSAMYLCASSLALGATNEKLFFGSGTQLSVL.

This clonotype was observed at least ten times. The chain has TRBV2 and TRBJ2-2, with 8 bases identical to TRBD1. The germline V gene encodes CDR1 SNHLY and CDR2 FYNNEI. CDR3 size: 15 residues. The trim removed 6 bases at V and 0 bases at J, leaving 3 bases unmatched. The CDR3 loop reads CASSLGQANTGELFF. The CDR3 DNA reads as TGTGCCAGCAGCCTGGGACAGGCGAACACCGGGGAGCTGTTTTTT.

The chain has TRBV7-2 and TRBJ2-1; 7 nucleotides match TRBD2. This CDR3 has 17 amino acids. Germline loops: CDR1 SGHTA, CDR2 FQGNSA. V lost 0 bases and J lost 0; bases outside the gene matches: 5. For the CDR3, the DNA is TGTGCCAGCAGCTTAGCGGCCGGGGGGAGCTCCTACAATGAGCAGTTCTTC. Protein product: CASSLAAGGSSYNEQFF.

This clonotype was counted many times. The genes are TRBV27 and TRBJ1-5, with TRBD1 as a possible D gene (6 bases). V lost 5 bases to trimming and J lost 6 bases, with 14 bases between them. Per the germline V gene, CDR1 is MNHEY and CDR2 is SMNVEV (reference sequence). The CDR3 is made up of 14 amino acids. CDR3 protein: CASSRGGYTQPQHF. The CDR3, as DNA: TGTGCCAGCAGTCGAGGGGGGTACACTCAGCCCCAGCATTTT.

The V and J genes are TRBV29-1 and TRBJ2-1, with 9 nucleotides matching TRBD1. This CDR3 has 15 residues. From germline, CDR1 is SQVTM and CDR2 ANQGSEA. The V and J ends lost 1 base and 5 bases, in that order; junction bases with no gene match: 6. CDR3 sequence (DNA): TGCAGCGTTGAAGTTGCACAGGGGGCGGACAATGAGCAGTTCTTC. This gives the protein CSVEVAQGADNEQFF.

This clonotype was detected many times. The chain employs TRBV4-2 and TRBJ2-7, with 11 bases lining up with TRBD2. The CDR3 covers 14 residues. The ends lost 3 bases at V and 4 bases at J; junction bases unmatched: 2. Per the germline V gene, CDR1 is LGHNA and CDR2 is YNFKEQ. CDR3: CASSQASGGYEQYF. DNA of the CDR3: TGTGCCAGCAGCCAGGCTAGCGGGGGGTACGAGCAGTACTTC.

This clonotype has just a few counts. The CDR3 loop is CAICPSTGLAGHTDTQYF. Here the CDR3 DNA reads TGTGCCATCTGCCCCTCTACTGGACTAGCGGGTCACACAGATACGCAGTATTTT. The V call is TRBV7-6, the J call TRBJ2-3, with 11 bases matching TRBD2. The length of the CDR3 is 18 residues. Germline V lookup: CDR1 SGHVS, CDR2 FNYEAQ. V lost 10 bases and J lost 2; bases outside the gene matches: 17.